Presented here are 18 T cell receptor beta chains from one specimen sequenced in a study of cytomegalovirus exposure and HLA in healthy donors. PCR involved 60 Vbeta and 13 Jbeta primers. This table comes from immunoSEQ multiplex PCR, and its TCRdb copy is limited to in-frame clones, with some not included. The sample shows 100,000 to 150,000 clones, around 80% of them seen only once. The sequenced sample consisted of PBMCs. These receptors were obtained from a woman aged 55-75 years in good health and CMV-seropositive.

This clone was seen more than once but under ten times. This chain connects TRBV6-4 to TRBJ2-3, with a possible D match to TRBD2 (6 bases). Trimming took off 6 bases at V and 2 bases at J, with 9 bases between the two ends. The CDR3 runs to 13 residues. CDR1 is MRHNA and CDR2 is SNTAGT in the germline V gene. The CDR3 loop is CASRGLNTDTQYF. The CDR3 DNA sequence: TGTGCCAGCAGAGGACTAAACACAGATACGCAGTATTTT.

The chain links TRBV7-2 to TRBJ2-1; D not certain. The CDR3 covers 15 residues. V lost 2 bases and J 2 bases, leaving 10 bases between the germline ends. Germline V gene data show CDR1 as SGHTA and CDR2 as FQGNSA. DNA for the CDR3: TGTGCCAGCAGCTTAATGGTACTCCCCTACAATGAGCAGTTCTTC. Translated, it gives CASSLMVLPYNEQFF.

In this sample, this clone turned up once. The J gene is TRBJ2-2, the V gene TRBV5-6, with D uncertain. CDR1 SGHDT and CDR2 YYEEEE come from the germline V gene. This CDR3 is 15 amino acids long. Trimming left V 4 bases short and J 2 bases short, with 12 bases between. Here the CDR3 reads CASSLGWSNTGELFF. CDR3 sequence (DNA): TGTGCCAGCAGCCTAGGATGGTCTAACACCGGGGAGCTGTTTTTT.

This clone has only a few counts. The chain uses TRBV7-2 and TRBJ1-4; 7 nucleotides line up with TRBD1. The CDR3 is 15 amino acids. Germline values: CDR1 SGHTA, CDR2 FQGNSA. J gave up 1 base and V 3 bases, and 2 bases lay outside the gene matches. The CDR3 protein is CASSLTGQTNEKLFF. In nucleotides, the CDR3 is TGTGCCAGCAGCTTGACAGGGCAAACTAATGAAAAACTGTTTTTT.

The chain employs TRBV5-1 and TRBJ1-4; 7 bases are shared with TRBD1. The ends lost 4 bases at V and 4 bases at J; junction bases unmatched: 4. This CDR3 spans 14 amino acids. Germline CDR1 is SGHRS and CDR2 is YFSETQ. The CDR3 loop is CASSRDSRNEKLFF. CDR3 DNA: TGCGCCAGCAGCCGGGACAGCCGTAATGAAAAACTGTTTTTT.

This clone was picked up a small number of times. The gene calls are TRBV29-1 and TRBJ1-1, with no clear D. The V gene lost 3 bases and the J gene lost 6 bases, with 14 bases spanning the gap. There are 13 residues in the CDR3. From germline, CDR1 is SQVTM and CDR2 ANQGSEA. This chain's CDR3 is CSVEAGFGAEAFF. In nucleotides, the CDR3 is TGCAGCGTTGAGGCGGGGTTCGGCGCTGAAGCTTTCTTT.

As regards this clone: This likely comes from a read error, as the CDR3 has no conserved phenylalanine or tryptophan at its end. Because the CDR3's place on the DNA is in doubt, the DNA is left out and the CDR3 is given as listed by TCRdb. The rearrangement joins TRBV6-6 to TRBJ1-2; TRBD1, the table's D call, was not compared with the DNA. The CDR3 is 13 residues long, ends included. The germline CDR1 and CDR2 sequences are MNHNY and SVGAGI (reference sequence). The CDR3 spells CASSPLLDRDLKL.

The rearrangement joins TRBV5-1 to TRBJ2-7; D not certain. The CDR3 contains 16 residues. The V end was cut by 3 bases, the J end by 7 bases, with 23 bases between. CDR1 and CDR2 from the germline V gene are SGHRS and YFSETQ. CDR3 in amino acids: CASSSGHMPAEVEQYF. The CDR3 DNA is TGCGCCAGCAGCTCGGGTCACATGCCCGCCGAGGTGGAGCAGTACTTC. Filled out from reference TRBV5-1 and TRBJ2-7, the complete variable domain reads KAGVTQTPRYLIKTRGQQVTLSCSPISGHRSVSWYQQTPGQGLQFLFEYFSETQRNKGNFPGRFSGRQFSNSRSEMNVSTLELGDSALYLCASSSGHMPAEVEQYFGPGTRLTVT.

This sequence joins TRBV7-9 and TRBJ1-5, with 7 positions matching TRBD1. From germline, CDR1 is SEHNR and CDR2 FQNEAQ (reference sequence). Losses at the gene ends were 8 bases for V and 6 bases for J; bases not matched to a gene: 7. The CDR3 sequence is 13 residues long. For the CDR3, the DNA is TGTGCCAGCGCCGACAGGGTAGGTCAGCCCCAGCATTTT. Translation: CASADRVGQPQHF.

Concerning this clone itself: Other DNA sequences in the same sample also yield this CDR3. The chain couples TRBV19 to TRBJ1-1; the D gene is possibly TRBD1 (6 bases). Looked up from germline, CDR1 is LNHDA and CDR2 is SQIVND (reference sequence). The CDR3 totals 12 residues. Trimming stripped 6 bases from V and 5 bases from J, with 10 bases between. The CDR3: CASSEQGTEAFF. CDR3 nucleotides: TGTGCCAGTAGCGAACAGGGAACTGAAGCTTTCTTT.

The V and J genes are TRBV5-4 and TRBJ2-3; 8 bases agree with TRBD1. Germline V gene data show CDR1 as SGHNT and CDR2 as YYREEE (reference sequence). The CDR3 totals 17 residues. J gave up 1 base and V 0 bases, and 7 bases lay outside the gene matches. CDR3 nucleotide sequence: TGTGCCAGCAGCTTGGGGCAGGGGGCGCAAGGCACAGATACGCAGTATTTT. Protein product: CASSLGQGAQGTDTQYF.

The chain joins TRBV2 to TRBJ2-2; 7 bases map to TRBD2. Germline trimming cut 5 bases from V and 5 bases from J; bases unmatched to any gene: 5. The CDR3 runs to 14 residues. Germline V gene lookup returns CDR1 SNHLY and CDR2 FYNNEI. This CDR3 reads CASSRLAATGELFF. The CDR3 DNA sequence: TGTGCCAGCAGTCGGCTAGCGGCAACCGGGGAGCTGTTTTTT.

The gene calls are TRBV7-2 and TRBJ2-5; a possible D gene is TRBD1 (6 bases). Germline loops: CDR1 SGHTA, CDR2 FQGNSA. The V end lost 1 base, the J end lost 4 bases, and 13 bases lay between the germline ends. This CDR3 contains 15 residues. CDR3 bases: TGTGCCAGCAGCTTAGTACAGGGCCCCACAGAGACCCAGTACTTC. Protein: CASSLVQGPTETQYF.

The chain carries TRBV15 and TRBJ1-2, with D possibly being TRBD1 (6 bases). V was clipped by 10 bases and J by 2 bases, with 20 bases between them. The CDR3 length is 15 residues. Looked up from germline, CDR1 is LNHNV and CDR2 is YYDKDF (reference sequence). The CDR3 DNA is TGTGCCAGTCAAAACAGGACAGCGGGGAACTATGGCTACACCTTC. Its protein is CASQNRTAGNYGYTF.

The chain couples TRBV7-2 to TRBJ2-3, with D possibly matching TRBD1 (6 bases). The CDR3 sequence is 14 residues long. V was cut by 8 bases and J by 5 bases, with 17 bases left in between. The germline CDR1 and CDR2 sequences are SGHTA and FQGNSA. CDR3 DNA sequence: TGTGCCAGCTCGGTAGGGGGACCCCAAGATACGCAGTATTTT. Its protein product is CASSVGGPQDTQYF.

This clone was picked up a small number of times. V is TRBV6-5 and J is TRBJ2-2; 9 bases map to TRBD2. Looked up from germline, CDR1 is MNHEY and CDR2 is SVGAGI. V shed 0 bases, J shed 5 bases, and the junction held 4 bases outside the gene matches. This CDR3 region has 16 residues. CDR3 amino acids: CASSYSVAGATGELFF. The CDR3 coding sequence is TGTGCCAGCAGTTACTCTGTAGCGGGGGCTACCGGGGAGCTGTTTTTT.

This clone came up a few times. The DNA of the CDR3 is TGCGCCAGCAGCCAAGATGGGAGGGGGACTGGGGCCAACGTCCTGACTTTC. Protein sequence: CASSQDGRGTGANVLTF. This chain links TRBV4-3 with TRBJ2-6, with D possibly being TRBD2 (7 bases). In germline, CDR1 is LGHNA, CDR2 YSLEER. Trimming removed 0 bases from V and 2 bases from J, with 11 bases in between. The CDR3 spans 17 residues.

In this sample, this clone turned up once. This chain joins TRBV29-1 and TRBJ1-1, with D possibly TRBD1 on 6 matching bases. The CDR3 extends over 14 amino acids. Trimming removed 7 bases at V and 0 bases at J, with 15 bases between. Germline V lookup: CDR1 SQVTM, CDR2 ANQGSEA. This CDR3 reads CSATSGHLNTEAFF. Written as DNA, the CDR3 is TGCAGCGCAACATCGGGACATTTGAACACTGAAGCTTTCTTT.